These 18 T cell receptor beta chains share one sample of origin, sequenced in a study of blood T cell repertoires in COVID-19. The method was immunoSEQ multiplex PCR; TCRdb's version includes in-frame clones alone and lacks a portion of them. The sample lists 180,000 or so clones; 75% to 90% were seen once. Sequencing was carried out using PBMCs or T cells enriched from blood (not recorded which). All receptors come from a man aged 40-49 years who had recovered from COVID-19.

The gene calls are TRBV3-1 (or the pseudogene TRBV3-2) and TRBJ2-1, with TRBD1 identical over 8 bases. V gave up 0 bases and J gave up 7 bases; unmatched junction bases: 11. The CDR3 extends over 17 amino acids. Germline V gives CDR1 LGHDT, CDR2 YNNKEL (reference sequence). The CDR3 loop is CASSQDVRQGAKNEQFF. The DNA of the CDR3 is TGTGCCAGCAGCCAAGACGTAAGGCAGGGGGCTAAGAATGAGCAGTTCTTC.

The chain links TRBV18 to TRBJ2-3, with D maybe TRBD2 (6 bases). V was trimmed by 8 bases and J by 1 base, leaving 16 bases between them. The CDR3 runs 15 residues. Germline V gene sequence: CDR1 KGHSH, CDR2 LQKENI. CDR3 loop: CASATGTGGTDTQYF. In nucleotides, the CDR3 is TGTGCCAGCGCAACCGGGACTGGTGGCACAGATACGCAGTATTTT.

The chain joins TRBV5-1 to TRBJ1-1, with D possibly matching TRBD1 (5 bases). Per germline, CDR1 SGHRS and CDR2 YFSETQ. This CDR3 is 15 amino acids long. Trimming removed 0 bases from V and 4 bases from J, with 13 bases in between. The CDR3 spells CASSLAGRRGTEAFF. For the CDR3, the DNA is TGCGCCAGCAGCTTGGCCGGTAGGAGGGGCACTGAAGCTTTCTTT.

This clone was picked up a small number of times. The chain carries TRBV5-4 and TRBJ2-1, with TRBD1 identical over 9 bases. The CDR3 loop spans 13 amino acids. The J segment lost 7 bases and the V segment lost 5 bases, leaving 4 bases of the junction unmatched. Germline V gene sequence: CDR1 SGHNT, CDR2 YYREEE (reference sequence). The CDR3 reads CASSWTGENEQFF. CDR3 sequence (DNA): TGTGCCAGCAGTTGGACAGGGGAAAATGAGCAGTTCTTC.

The chain links TRBV6-6 to TRBJ2-7; possible D gene TRBD2, 5 bases. V was shortened by 7 bases and J by 6 bases, with 10 bases between the two germline ends. This CDR3 spans 11 amino acids. In germline, CDR1 is MNHNY, CDR2 SVGAGI (reference sequence). CDR3 loop: CASIEGGEQYF. CDR3 sequence (DNA): TGTGCCAGCATCGAGGGTGGCGAGCAGTACTTC.

This clone was seen a handful of times. This chain connects TRBV12-3 or TRBV12-4 to TRBJ2-2; D is undetermined. The length of the CDR3 is 13 residues. V shed 0 bases and J shed 5 bases, with 4 bases lying between them. The CDR3 DNA follows: TGTGCCAGCAGTTTAGCGCTAACCGGGGAGCTGTTTTTT. Encoded protein: CASSLALTGELFF.

The CDR3 DNA follows: TGTGCCAGCAGCTTAAGGGGGGGGATGGGGCCTGGCGAAAAACTGTTTTTT. Translation gives CASSLRGGMGPGEKLFF. The chain joins TRBV7-6 to TRBJ1-4, with D perhaps TRBD1 (6 bases). The CDR3 loop spans 17 amino acids. Trimming removed 2 bases from V and 8 bases from J, with 21 bases in between. CDR1 and CDR2 from the germline V gene are SGHVS and FNYEAQ.

J is TRBJ1-5 and V is TRBV27; perhaps TRBD1 as D (5 bases). The CDR3 is 14 residues long. Germline CDR1 reads MNHEY; CDR2 reads SMNVEV (reference sequence). Trimming left V 6 bases short and J 3 bases short, with 12 bases between. For the CDR3, the DNA is TGTGCCAGCAGCAAAACAGGATCCAATCAGCCCCAGCATTTT. This encodes CASSKTGSNQPQHF.

The chain couples TRBV9 to TRBJ2-7; possibly TRBD2 for D (6 bases). V was shortened by 2 bases and J by 0 bases, with 15 bases between the two germline ends. Germline assignment: CDR1 SGDLS and CDR2 YYNGEE. This CDR3 contains 16 residues. The CDR3 DNA is TGTGCCAGCAGCGTTGGGCCGGCGGGGAGCTCCTACGAGCAGTACTTC. It translates to CASSVGPAGSSYEQYF.

The chain combines TRBV27 with TRBJ1-5; TRBD1 matches 7 bases. Losses at the gene ends were 11 bases for V and 0 bases for J; bases not matched to a gene: 10. The length of the CDR3 is 15 residues. Per germline, CDR1 MNHEY and CDR2 SMNVEV (reference sequence). The CDR3 region is CAGRQGEDSNQPQHF. CDR3 bases: TGTGCCGGTAGACAGGGTGAGGATAGCAATCAGCCCCAGCATTTT.

The chain is built from TRBV7-9 and TRBJ2-5; 7 bases are shared with TRBD1. This CDR3 spans 13 amino acids. Looked up from germline, CDR1 is SEHNR and CDR2 is FQNEAQ (reference sequence). J lost 2 bases, V lost 5 bases, and 2 bases had no gene match. As DNA, the CDR3 is TGTGCCAGCAGCCTGGGACAGCAAGAGACCCAGTACTTC. Its protein is CASSLGQQETQYF.

This rearrangement joins TRBV5-1 to TRBJ2-3, with D tentatively TRBD1 (5 bases). The CDR3 extends over 17 amino acids. The germline CDR1 and CDR2 sequences are SGHRS and YFSETQ. V gave up 1 base and J gave up 4 bases, with 19 bases separating them. The DNA of the CDR3 is TGCGCCAGCAGCTTGCGAATAGGGGTTAACAACGCAGATACGCAGTATTTT. Residues: CASSLRIGVNNADTQYF.

The chain combines TRBV9 with TRBJ2-7; 11 positions match TRBD2. Germline lookup yields CDR1 SGDLS and CDR2 YYNGEE. The CDR3 contains 15 residues. V was clipped by 4 bases and J by 0 bases; unmatched bases: 3. CDR3 sequence (DNA): TGTGCCAGCAGCAAACTAGCGGGGGACTCCTACGAGCAGTACTTC. Protein sequence: CASSKLAGDSYEQYF.

J is TRBJ2-3 and V is TRBV6-5; D is ambiguous. This CDR3 spans 15 amino acids. Trimming took 4 bases from V and 4 from J, leaving 15 bases between them. The germline V gene encodes CDR1 MNHEY and CDR2 SVGAGI. CDR3 coding DNA: TGTGCCAGCAGTTCGGTCGGCGTAAGCGCAGATACGCAGTATTTT. Amino acid sequence: CASSSVGVSADTQYF.

The chain combines TRBV7-9 with TRBJ1-5; 8 nucleotides line up with TRBD1. The CDR3 consists of 13 residues. Germline trimming cut 3 bases from V and 7 bases from J; bases unmatched to any gene: 2. Germline CDR1 reads SEHNR; CDR2 reads FQNEAQ (reference sequence). In nucleotides, the CDR3 is TGTGCCAGCAGCTTCTCAGGGGGCCAGCCCCAGCATTTT. Amino acids: CASSFSGGQPQHF.

The gene calls are TRBV29-1 and TRBJ1-1, with a tentative D call TRBD1 (6 bases). The CDR3 totals 12 residues. V lost 8 bases and J lost 2, with 12 bases in between. The germline V gene has CDR1 SQVTM and CDR2 ANQGSEA. The CDR3 is CSLTGLNTEAFF. CDR3 DNA: TGCAGCCTGACAGGTTTAAACACTGAAGCTTTCTTT.

This chain uses TRBV24-1 with TRBJ1-2; 8 bases are a match to TRBD1. The germline CDR1 and CDR2 sequences are KGHDR and SFDVKD. V was pared by 2 bases and J by 3 bases, with 10 bases of the junction left unmatched. CDR3 size: 17 residues. CDR3 nucleotide sequence: TGTGCCACCAGTGATTGCTGGACAGGGCGGTTGGACTATGGCTACACCTTC. This gives the protein CATSDCWTGRLDYGYTF.

This clone was observed many times. The chain combines TRBV28 with TRBJ1-2, with a possible D match to TRBD1 (5 bases). V was shortened by 1 base and J by 3 bases, with 12 bases between the two germline ends. The CDR3 runs to 15 residues. Germline V gene lookup returns CDR1 MDHEN and CDR2 SYDVKM. The CDR3 DNA reads TGTGCCAGCAGTTTATACTCCCCCAGGGACTATGGCTACACCTTC. Translated: CASSLYSPRDYGYTF.